This paragraph covers one T cell receptor (beta chain) sequence. The germline V and J ends were trimmed by 4 bases and 0 bases, with 11 bases remaining between them. There are 14 residues in the CDR3. Germline assignment: CDR1 SGHRS and CDR2 YFSETQ. This table comes from immunoSEQ multiplex PCR, and its TCRdb copy is limited to in-frame clones, with some not included. The sample lists tens of thousands of clones, 90% to 95% occurring once. The entry originates in a study of preoperative IRX-2 immunotherapy in early breast cancer. Treatment reported: preoperative locoregional IRX-2 cytokine immunotherapy. This phase Ib study tested locoregional IRX-2 cytokine immunotherapy given before surgery.

The rearrangement links TRBV5-1 to TRBJ2-7, with D tentatively TRBD1 (6 bases). This receptor was obtained from a human donor with breast cancer. Collection of the sample occurred from a patient treated with IRX-2 immunotherapy. The CDR3 DNA reads as TGCGCCAGCAGCGGGGACACTCTCTCCTACGAGCAGTACTTC. It translates to CASSGDTLSYEQYF.